This entry lists 24 T cell receptor beta chains sequenced from one sample in a study of T cell changes during pregnancy in multiple sclerosis (dated by TCRdb to between 2018 and 2021). The library relied on the immunoSEQ multiplex PCR assay. Entries here come from immuneACCESS through TCRdb and include only in-frame sequences with V and J called. Some clones fail to appear in such tables; in the studies checked, an unresolved V gene covers under half of the shortfall, and the cause of the remainder is unknown. The sample records around 83,000 clones, around 90% of which are singletons. The ten largest clones add up to about 0.52% of the sample. Specimen: CD4+ T cells from peripheral blood mononuclear cells, collected in the second trimester of pregnancy. All receptors come from a female donor with multiple sclerosis, enrolled in a pregnancy study.

The chain has TRBV25-1 and TRBJ1-1, with TRBD1 matching 7 bases. Per the germline V gene, CDR1 is MGHDK and CDR2 is SYGVNS. The CDR3 has 15 amino acids. V shed 3 bases and J 3 bases; nucleotides not matched to a gene: 7. The CDR3 DNA follows: TGTGCCAGCAGTGAGACAGGGATCCGATACACTGAAGCTTTCTTT. This encodes CASSETGIRYTEAFF.

CDR3 in amino acids: CASSLAGQGFEQYF. In DNA, the CDR3 is TGTGCCAGCAGCTTGGCGGGACAGGGGTTCGAGCAGTACTTC. The chain links TRBV5-4 to TRBJ2-7, with TRBD1 matching 10 bases. CDR3 length: 14 amino acids. Germline V CDR1 and CDR2: SGHNT, YYREEE (reference sequence). J gave up 6 bases and V 0 bases, and 3 bases lay outside the gene matches.

The chain uses TRBV7-3 and TRBJ2-2, with 9 bases fitting TRBD2. V lost 4 bases and J lost 0; bases outside the gene matches: 9. Germline V gene lookup returns CDR1 SGHTA and CDR2 FQGTGA. The CDR3 totals 18 residues. The CDR3 DNA reads TGTGCCAGCAGCTCGTTCCAGCGGGAGGACCCGAACACCGGGGAGCTGTTTTTT. This sequence encodes CASSSFQREDPNTGELFF.

The rearrangement uses TRBV28 and TRBJ1-2; no clear D gene. In germline, CDR1 is MDHEN, CDR2 SYDVKM. V was clipped by 1 base and J by 2 bases, with 8 bases between them. The CDR3 consists of 14 residues. CDR3 sequence: CASSLSQINYGYTF. The CDR3, as DNA: TGTGCCAGCAGTTTATCCCAGATAAACTATGGCTACACCTTC.

This chain uses TRBV2 with TRBJ1-2; D is unclear. The CDR3 runs 13 residues. Germline CDR1 reads SNHLY; CDR2 reads FYNNEI. Trimming pared 1 base from V and 5 bases from J, leaving 8 bases between. CDR3 nucleotide sequence: TGTGCCAGCAGTGAAGGCGAGGGATATGGCTACACCTTC. Amino acids: CASSEGEGYGYTF.

This sequence joins TRBV5-6 and TRBJ2-5; D remains ambiguous. The germline V gene has CDR1 SGHDT and CDR2 YYEEEE. Trimming cost V 0 bases and J 1 base, with 13 bases left between them. This CDR3 contains 16 residues. CDR3 sequence reads: CASSLVPIRGQETQYF. The CDR3 region has the DNA TGTGCCAGCAGCTTGGTCCCGATAAGAGGCCAAGAGACCCAGTACTTC.

The chain links TRBV19 to TRBJ2-3; 8 bases align to TRBD1. This CDR3 has 15 residues. J lost 7 bases, V lost 5 bases, and 11 bases had no gene match. Germline CDR1 and CDR2: LNHDA and SQIVND (reference sequence). The CDR3 reads CASSVPGTGMNTQYF. The CDR3 DNA reads TGTGCCAGTAGTGTACCCGGGACAGGAATGAATACGCAGTATTTT.

The chain couples TRBV5-6 to TRBJ1-2; weak D call: TRBD1 (6 bases). Germline loops: CDR1 SGHDT, CDR2 YYEEEE. The CDR3 runs 15 residues. The V end was cut by 4 bases, the J end by 2 bases, with 15 bases between. CDR3 in amino acids: CASSPPPQGNYGYTF. In DNA form, the CDR3 reads TGTGCCAGCAGCCCTCCTCCCCAGGGGAACTATGGCTACACCTTC.

The gene calls are TRBV6-5 and TRBJ2-7; a possible D gene is TRBD2 (5 bases). CDR3 length: 14 amino acids. CDR1 MNHEY and CDR2 SVGAGI come from the germline V gene. V dropped 2 bases and J dropped 4 bases, with 12 bases sitting between them. CDR3 in DNA: TGTGCCAGCAGTTACAGGCGGGTTGGATACGAGCAGTACTTC. This gives the protein CASSYRRVGYEQYF.

This sequence joins TRBV11-3 and TRBJ1-3, with D possibly TRBD1 on 5 matching bases. V was trimmed by 8 bases and J by 0 bases, leaving 8 bases between them. CDR1 and CDR2 from the germline V gene are SGHNT and YENEEA. The CDR3 covers 13 residues. The CDR3 DNA follows: TGTGCCAGCGCGACAGACTCTGGAAACACCATATATTTT. It specifies CASATDSGNTIYF.

CDR3 DNA: TGTGCCAGCAGCCTCCTCCCCCTGAGGCTCGGCTACACCTTC. It encodes CASSLLPLRLGYTF. This chain connects TRBV11-1 to TRBJ1-2; D is ambiguous. Trimming took off 5 bases at V and 8 bases at J, with 18 bases between the two ends. CDR1 is SGHAT and CDR2 is FQDESV in the germline V gene (reference sequence). The CDR3 sequence is 14 residues long. Drawing the rest from reference TRBV11-1 and TRBJ1-2, the complete variable domain is EAEVAQSPRYKITEKSQAVAFWCDPISGHATLYWYRQILGQGPELLVQFQDESVVDDSQLPKDRFSAERLKGVDSTLKIQPAELGDSAMYLCASSLLPLRLGYTFGSGTRLTVV.

This chain joins TRBV18 and TRBJ2-7, with 7 bases that match TRBD2. This CDR3 region has 14 residues. With 3 bases clipped from V and 6 bases from J, the junction kept 8 bases outside the gene matches. Germline V gene sequence: CDR1 KGHSH, CDR2 LQKENI. CDR3 sequence: CASSPGLERGEQYF. The DNA for the CDR3 is TGTGCCAGCTCACCTGGACTAGAGAGAGGCGAGCAGTACTTC.

This chain connects TRBV2 to TRBJ2-3, with 10 bases lining up with TRBD1. The CDR3 sequence is 14 residues long. The junction had 2 bases not matched to a gene; V was cut back by 4 bases and J by 4 bases. Germline CDR1 and CDR2: SNHLY and FYNNEI. The CDR3 nucleotides read TGTGCCAGCAGTGGGGACAGGGGCGCAGATACGCAGTATTTT. It is translated as CASSGDRGADTQYF.

CDR3 in DNA: TGTGCCAGCAGCTTCGGGACAGAAGAGACCCAGTACTTC. This sequence encodes CASSFGTEETQYF. This chain links TRBV5-4 with TRBJ2-5; 7 bases line up with TRBD1. V was pared by 2 bases and J by 3 bases, with 1 base of the junction left unmatched. The CDR3 covers 13 residues. Germline-derived CDR1 and CDR2 are SGHNT and YYREEE (reference sequence).

V and J are TRBV27 and TRBJ1-1; D gene uncertain. Germline CDR1 reads MNHEY; CDR2 reads SMNVEV (reference sequence). With 0 bases removed from V and 6 bases from J, the gap between germline ends came to 8 bases. This CDR3 is built from 13 residues. The CDR3 coding sequence is TGTGCCAGCAGTTTATCGGCGGGATCTGAAGCTTTCTTT. It is translated as CASSLSAGSEAFF.

CDR3: CASSERPRGRNTIYF. CDR3 bases: TGTGCCAGCAGTGAAAGACCGCGGGGTAGGAACACCATATATTTT. The chain couples TRBV2 to TRBJ1-3; D gene unclear. V lost 2 bases and J lost 7, with 15 bases in between. Per germline, CDR1 SNHLY and CDR2 FYNNEI. The CDR3 runs to 15 residues.

The chain has TRBV27 and TRBJ2-7; the match to TRBD2 covers 12 bases. The CDR3 extends over 15 amino acids. J was trimmed by 6 bases and V by 0 bases; bases with no gene match: 3. Germline V CDR1 and CDR2: MNHEY, SMNVEV (reference sequence). CDR3 nucleotide sequence: TGTGCCAGCAGTTTATCGAGACTAGCGGGAGTCGAGCAGTACTTC. Protein product: CASSLSRLAGVEQYF.

The chain recombines TRBV7-2 with TRBJ2-1; maybe TRBD2 (6 bases). The CDR3 has 15 amino acids. The germline V gene has CDR1 SGHTA and CDR2 FQGNSA. V lost 5 bases to trimming and J lost 5 bases, with 16 bases between them. CDR3 amino acids: CASSIGTLFDNEQFF. Written as DNA, the CDR3 is TGTGCCAGCAGCATCGGGACTCTATTCGACAATGAGCAGTTCTTC. The complete variable domain, with remaining parts taken from reference TRBV7-2 and TRBJ2-1, reads GAGVSQSPSNKVTEKGKDVELRCDPISGHTALYWYRQSLGQGLEFLIYFQGNSAPDKSGLPSDRFSAERTGGSVSTLTIQRTQQEDSAVYLCASSIGTLFDNEQFFGPGTRLTVL.

The chain joins TRBV29-1 to TRBJ1-1; 8 nucleotides match TRBD1. The CDR3 totals 13 residues. J was trimmed by 7 bases and V by 1 base; bases with no gene match: 5. CDR1 and CDR2 (germline): SQVTM, ANQGSEA. Written as DNA, the CDR3 is TGCAGCGTTGAAGGGACAGGGTCGTTTGAAGCTTTCTTT. It is translated as CSVEGTGSFEAFF.

The chain is built from TRBV7-9 and TRBJ1-2, with D perhaps matching TRBD1 (5 bases). V was cut by 4 bases and J by 8 bases, with 11 bases left in between. Germline V gene sequence: CDR1 SEHNR, CDR2 FQNEAQ (reference sequence). There are 12 residues in the CDR3. Here the CDR3 reads CASSSGLEGYTF. CDR3 DNA: TGTGCCAGCAGCTCAGGGTTGGAGGGCTACACCTTC.

The rearrangement links TRBV28 to TRBJ1-1; TRBD1 agrees at 8 bases. Germline lookup yields CDR1 MDHEN and CDR2 SYDVKM. The trim removed 6 bases at V and 1 base at J, leaving 7 bases unmatched. There are 15 residues in the CDR3. CDR3 in amino acids: CASSLWDRTNTEAFF. In DNA form, the CDR3 reads TGTGCCAGCAGCCTGTGGGACAGGACGAACACTGAAGCTTTCTTT.

The chain links TRBV4-1 to TRBJ1-2; 11 bases are shared with TRBD1. Germline trimming cut 5 bases from V and 5 bases from J; bases unmatched to any gene: 4. Germline lookup yields CDR1 MGHRA and CDR2 YSYEKL. The CDR3 totals 14 residues. CDR3 in DNA: TGCGCCAGCAGCGACGGACAGGGGGCATATGGCTACACCTTC. Translated: CASSDGQGAYGYTF.

The chain combines TRBV18 with TRBJ2-7; TRBD2 matches at 11 bases. This CDR3 has 17 amino acids. V trimming: 2 bases; J trimming: 5 bases; junction bases outside the gene matches: 11. Per germline, CDR1 KGHSH and CDR2 LQKENI. In DNA form, the CDR3 reads TGTGCCAGCTCACCAGATCTAGCGGCTAGCGGGAGGAACGAGCAGTACTTC. Translated, it gives CASSPDLAASGRNEQYF.

The J gene is TRBJ1-1, the V gene TRBV7-9; 9 bases line up with TRBD1. Germline CDR1 SEHNR, CDR2 FQNEAQ (reference sequence). This CDR3 region has 17 residues. With V trimmed by 5 bases and J by 7 bases, 17 bases remained unmatched. Here the CDR3 reads CASSDRRSVTGGIEAFF. Written as DNA, the CDR3 is TGTGCCAGCAGCGACCGGCGGTCCGTGACAGGGGGGATTGAAGCTTTCTTT.